This entry describes one T cell receptor beta chain. Its antigen is still unknown. These data are taken from a study of identical twins. From germline, CDR1 is SGHTA and CDR2 FQGTGA. Trimming took off 0 bases at V and 5 bases at J, with 7 bases between the two ends. The CDR3 length is 14 residues. TCRdb called the 5' RACE reads again in MiXCR, with one record for every CDR3 protein. This table holds roughly 720,000 distinct CDR3 sequences, approximately 18% found once. Study results and limitations: Instead of following the same donors, the conclusions were based on cross-sectional statistical analysis. Within beta out-of-frame sequences, the excess sharing observed between twins was weaker.

The sample was also reused in another study, on T cells expressing NK-cell markers. That work adds: The share of CD8+ T cells held by dominant NKG2C+ clonotypes was roughly 1.0-8% in roughly 6 donors.

The chain links TRBV7-3 to TRBJ2-2; no clear D gene. The TCR sequence derives from a woman under 30 in good health. The material sequenced was PBMCs. CDR3 coding DNA: TGTGCCAGCAGCTTAACGTCGACTACCGGGGAGCTGTTTTTT. It encodes CASSLTSTTGELFF.